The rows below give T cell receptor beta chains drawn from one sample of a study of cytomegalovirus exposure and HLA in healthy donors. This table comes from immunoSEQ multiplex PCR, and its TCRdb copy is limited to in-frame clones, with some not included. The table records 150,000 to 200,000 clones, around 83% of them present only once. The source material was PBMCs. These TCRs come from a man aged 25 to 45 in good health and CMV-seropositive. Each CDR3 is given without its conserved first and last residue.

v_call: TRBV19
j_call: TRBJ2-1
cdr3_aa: ASSLASGTLGAV

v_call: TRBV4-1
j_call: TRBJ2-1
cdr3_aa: ASSRADQREQF

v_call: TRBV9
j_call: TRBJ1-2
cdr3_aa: ASRGEGTGGFVYGYT

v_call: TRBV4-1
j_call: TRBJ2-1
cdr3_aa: ASSRLMGGSDNEQF

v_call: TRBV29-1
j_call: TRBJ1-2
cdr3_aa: SVDDGDYGYT

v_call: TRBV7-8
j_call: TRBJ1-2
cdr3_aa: ASSFNRDYGYT

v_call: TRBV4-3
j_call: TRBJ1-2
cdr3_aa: ASSQLTGTRGYT

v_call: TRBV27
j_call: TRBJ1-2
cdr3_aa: ASRNTGSNGYT

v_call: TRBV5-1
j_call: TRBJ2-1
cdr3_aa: ASRLDQGPYNEQF

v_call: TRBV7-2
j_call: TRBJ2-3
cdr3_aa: ASSPHTDTQY

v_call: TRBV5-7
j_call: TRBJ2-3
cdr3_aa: ASSPSGYRHTDTQY

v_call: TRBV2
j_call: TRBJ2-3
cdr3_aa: ASSEAPRGTDTQY

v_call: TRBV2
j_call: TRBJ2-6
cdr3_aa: ASSAYGTSGRYYSGANVLT

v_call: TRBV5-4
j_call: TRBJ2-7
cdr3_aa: ASSVRRLAGVGEQY

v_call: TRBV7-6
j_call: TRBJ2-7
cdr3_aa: ASSPRQGHEQY

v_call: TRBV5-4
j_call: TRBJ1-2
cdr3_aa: ASSLGTGRYGYT

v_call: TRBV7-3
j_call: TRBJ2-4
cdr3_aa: ASSLGTGGANIQY

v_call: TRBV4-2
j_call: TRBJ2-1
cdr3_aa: ASSPTSEAGRRISYNEQF

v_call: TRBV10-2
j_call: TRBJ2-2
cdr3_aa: ASSGAGGTGELF

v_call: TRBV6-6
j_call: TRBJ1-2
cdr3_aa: ASSPPGGAGYT

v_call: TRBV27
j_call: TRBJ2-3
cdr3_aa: ASSSRRTSTDTQY

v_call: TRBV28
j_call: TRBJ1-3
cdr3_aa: ASSPQGAAGNTIY

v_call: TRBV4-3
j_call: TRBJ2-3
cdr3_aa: ASSQDRVTGGLHTQY

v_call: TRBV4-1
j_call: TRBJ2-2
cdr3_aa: ASSQDRGEERRPGELF

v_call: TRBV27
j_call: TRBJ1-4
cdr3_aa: ASRTLGTGNEKLF

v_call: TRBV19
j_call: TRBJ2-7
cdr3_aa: ASSPRGSHSYEQY

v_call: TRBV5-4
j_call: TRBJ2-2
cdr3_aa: AVEVTSGANTGELF

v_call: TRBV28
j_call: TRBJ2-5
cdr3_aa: ASRTGGETQY